A single sample is the source of the 19 T cell receptor beta chains below, sequenced in a study of blood T cell repertoires in COVID-19. Generated by immunoSEQ multiplex PCR, the TCRdb table keeps only in-frame clones and is missing some. The sample records roughly 200,000 clones, approximately 83% being singletons. The material sequenced was peripheral blood. Every receptor here comes from a man between 50 and 59 years old with active or convalescent COVID-19.

This clone occurred a few times. The V gene is TRBV6-5, the J gene TRBJ1-2, with a tentative D call TRBD1 (5 bases). Germline V gene data show CDR1 as MNHEY and CDR2 as SVGAGI. V was pared by 6 bases and J by 2 bases, with 16 bases between. This CDR3 region has 15 residues. CDR3: CASRPIGTPNYGYTF. CDR3 sequence (DNA): TGTGCCAGCAGACCAATCGGGACTCCGAACTATGGCTACACCTTC.

This clone was recorded many times. J is TRBJ2-7 and V is TRBV2, with no clear D. Looked up from germline, CDR1 is SNHLY and CDR2 is FYNNEI. Trimming cost V 1 base and J 2 bases, with 3 bases left between them. The CDR3 consists of 12 residues. CDR3 sequence (DNA): TGTGCCAGCAGTGAAGTAGCCTACGAGCAGTACTTC. Translation: CASSEVAYEQYF.

The chain couples TRBV5-1 to TRBJ1-5, with 9 bases lining up with TRBD1. V was pared by 4 bases and J by 6 bases, with 8 bases of the junction left unmatched. Germline CDR1 SGHRS, CDR2 YFSETQ. CDR3 length equals 15 residues. CDR3 DNA sequence: TGCGCCAGCAGCCCTGGACAGGGGAACGGTCAGCCCCAGCATTTT. Residues: CASSPGQGNGQPQHF. Drawing the rest from reference TRBV5-1 and TRBJ1-5, the complete variable domain is KAGVTQTPRYLIKTRGQQVTLSCSPISGHRSVSWYQQTPGQGLQFLFEYFSETQRNKGNFPGRFSGRQFSNSRSEMNVSTLELGDSALYLCASSPGQGNGQPQHFGDGTRLSIL.

A single count supports this clone. V is TRBV27 and J is TRBJ2-3; D perhaps matches TRBD2 (6 bases). The germline CDR1 and CDR2 sequences are MNHEY and SMNVEV (reference sequence). V was clipped by 7 bases and J by 2 bases, with 13 bases between them. The CDR3 has 14 residues. The CDR3 region has the DNA TGTGCCAGCACCCCTAGCGCCGTCACAGATACGCAGTATTTT. Translation gives CASTPSAVTDTQYF.

Here the CDR3 DNA reads TGCACCAGCAGCCAAGATCGGGCAGGGTGTGGAAACACCATATATTTT. Its translation: CTSSQDRAGCGNTIYF. V is TRBV1 and J is TRBJ1-3; the DNA was not compared with TRBD1, the D call given in the table. TRBV1 is assigned pseudogene status. The CDR3 consists of 16 residues.

The gene calls are TRBV2 and TRBJ2-7; D call uncertain. The V gene's germline CDR1 is SNHLY and CDR2 FYNNEI. The V end lost 4 bases, the J end lost 1 base, and 11 bases lay between the germline ends. The CDR3 consists of 14 residues. CDR3: CASSAGRPSYEQYF. The CDR3 nucleotides read TGTGCCAGCAGTGCTGGGCGTCCGTCCTACGAGCAGTACTTC.

The chain has TRBV19 and TRBJ1-2; 9 positions match TRBD1. In germline, CDR1 is LNHDA, CDR2 SQIVND (reference sequence). The J segment lost 1 base and the V segment lost 10 bases, leaving 7 bases of the junction unmatched. This CDR3 is 14 amino acids long. Here the CDR3 DNA reads TGTGCCACCGTCGACAGGGGGATTAACTATGGCTACACCTTC. The encoded protein is CATVDRGINYGYTF.

This chain links TRBV11-1 with TRBJ2-1, with 7 bases lining up with TRBD2. The CDR3 totals 15 residues. Per germline, CDR1 SGHAT and CDR2 FQDESV (reference sequence). Trimming took 5 bases from V and 6 from J; bases not matched to a gene: 10. CDR3 DNA sequence: TGTGCCAGCAGCCCGGGGGGTCAGGGTGGCAATGAGCAGTTCTTC. Amino acids: CASSPGGQGGNEQFF.

The chain uses TRBV7-8 and TRBJ1-1, with D tentatively TRBD1 (5 bases). V was cut by 1 base and J by 6 bases, with 15 bases left in between. CDR1 and CDR2 (germline): SGHVS, FQNEAQ. This CDR3 region has 15 residues. Here the CDR3 reads CASSLEAGFEAEAFF. The CDR3, as DNA: TGTGCCAGCAGCTTAGAGGCAGGGTTCGAGGCTGAAGCTTTCTTT.

The chain recombines TRBV7-9 with TRBJ1-5; no definite D call. Looked up from germline, CDR1 is SEHNR and CDR2 is FQNEAQ (reference sequence). The CDR3 spans 13 residues. V was shortened by 1 base and J by 9 bases, with 10 bases between the two germline ends. CDR3 DNA: TGTGCCAGCAGCTTAGGAGAGGGCGGGCCCCAGCATTTT. Its protein product is CASSLGEGGPQHF.

V is TRBV28 and J is TRBJ1-2; 7 bases match TRBD1. This CDR3 is 15 amino acids long. The V gene end was trimmed by 5 bases and the J gene end by 4 bases; junction bases not matched to a gene: 10. CDR1 is MDHEN and CDR2 is SYDVKM in the germline V gene. This chain's CDR3 is CASSGLQGFGYGYTF. The CDR3 region has the DNA TGTGCCAGCAGTGGGCTACAGGGGTTTGGCTATGGCTACACCTTC.

The J gene is TRBJ1-2, the V gene TRBV6-6; D unresolved. The V end was cut by 1 base, the J end by 5 bases, with 11 bases between. CDR3 length: 14 residues. In germline, CDR1 is MNHNY, CDR2 SVGAGI (reference sequence). CDR3 sequence (DNA): TGTGCCAGCAGTTACTTGGGCCAACAGTATGGCTACACCTTC. This codes for CASSYLGQQYGYTF.

This rearrangement joins TRBV5-4 to TRBJ2-1, with D unclear. There are 13 residues in the CDR3. Germline V gives CDR1 SGHNT, CDR2 YYREEE (reference sequence). V lost 4 bases and J lost 6, with 11 bases in between. This CDR3 reads CASSQTSSNEQFF. The CDR3, as DNA: TGTGCCAGCAGCCAAACATCTAGCAATGAGCAGTTCTTC. The complete variable domain, with remaining parts taken from reference TRBV5-4 and TRBJ2-1, reads ETGVTQSPTHLIKTRGQQVTLRCSSQSGHNTVSWYQQALGQGPQFIFQYYREEENGRGNFPPRFSGLQFPNYSSELNVNALELDDSALYLCASSQTSSNEQFFGPGTRLTVL.

The CDR3 is CASSPKVDYGYTF. The DNA for the CDR3 is TGTGCCAGCAGCCCTAAAGTGGACTATGGCTACACCTTC. The genes are TRBV7-2 and TRBJ1-2; no firm D call. The CDR3 is made up of 13 amino acids. Trimming pared 5 bases from V and 3 bases from J, leaving 10 bases between. In germline, CDR1 is SGHTA, CDR2 FQGNSA.

The count of this clone is one. The rearrangement links TRBV12-3 or TRBV12-4 to TRBJ2-7, with 9 bases that match TRBD1. The CDR3 runs to 12 residues. V lost 8 bases and J lost 6; bases outside the gene matches: 5. CDR3 DNA: TGTGCCAGCCGACAGGGGGGAGCCGAGCAGTACTTC. This gives the protein CASRQGGAEQYF.

The chain recombines TRBV7-6 with TRBJ1-6, with 11 bases aligning to TRBD1. This CDR3 has 16 amino acids. The germline V gene encodes CDR1 SGHVS and CDR2 FNYEAQ. Trimming took 5 bases from V and 5 from J; bases not matched to a gene: 5. The chain's CDR3 is CASSKRTGGDNSPLHF. The CDR3 DNA sequence: TGTGCCAGCAGCAAAAGGACAGGGGGCGATAATTCACCCCTCCACTTT.

This clone was observed a few times. The rearrangement uses TRBV30 and TRBJ2-7, with a weak D call TRBD1 (5 bases). CDR1 is GTSNPN and CDR2 is SVGIG in the germline V gene (reference sequence). V dropped 0 bases and J dropped 4 bases, with 10 bases sitting between them. The CDR3 is 13 amino acids. The CDR3 spells CAWSVLKGYEQYF. CDR3 DNA sequence: TGTGCCTGGAGTGTACTGAAGGGGTACGAGCAGTACTTC.

This sequence joins TRBV19 and TRBJ2-2, with TRBD1 as a possible D gene (6 bases). Between the trimmed V and J ends, which lost 6 bases and 0 bases, there was a span of 14 bases. The CDR3 has 16 amino acids. From germline, CDR1 is LNHDA and CDR2 SQIVND (reference sequence). CDR3 residues: CASRAQGPPNTGELFF. The CDR3 DNA reads as TGTGCCAGTAGGGCTCAGGGGCCGCCGAACACCGGGGAGCTGTTTTTT. The full variable domain, completed using reference TRBV19 and TRBJ2-2, is DGGITQSPKYLFRKEGQNVTLSCEQNLNHDAMYWYRQDPGQGLRLIYYSQIVNDFQKGDIAEGYSVSREKKESFPLTVTSAQKNPTAFYLCASRAQGPPNTGELFFGEGSRLTVL.

This rearrangement joins TRBV28 to TRBJ1-1; D unresolved. The germline CDR1 and CDR2 sequences are MDHEN and SYDVKM. The length of the CDR3 is 10 residues. Trimming shortened V by 4 bases and J by 6 bases, and 3 bases separated the two germline ends. CDR3 nucleotides: TGTGCCAGCAGTTCGTCTGAAGCTTTCTTT. It translates to CASSSSEAFF.